These 11 T cell receptor beta chains were all obtained from the same sample, sequenced in a study of T cells in Graves' hyperthyroidism and ophthalmopathy. The investigators amplified TCR beta CDR3 regions from RNA transcripts. TCR CDR3 underwent first-round RT-PCR with the HTBI primer set. TCRdb re-derived calls from the multiplex PCR reads in MiXCR, one entry per CDR3 protein. The data contain more than 550,000 distinct CDR3 sequences, 18% of them singletons. The specimen was blood. The receptors derive from a woman aged 45-65 years with Graves' hyperthyroidism that later progressed to Graves' ophthalmopathy.

The chain couples TRBV27 to TRBJ2-5, with unresolved D. Trimming took off 3 bases at V and 2 bases at J, with 13 bases between the two ends. The CDR3 totals 15 residues. Germline V gene sequence: CDR1 MNHEY, CDR2 SMNVEV (reference sequence). DNA of the CDR3: TGTGCCAGCAGTTTGGTCAGCCCCGGGCAAGAGACCCAGTACTTC. Protein: CASSLVSPGQETQYF.

This clonotype was detected many times. The chain is built from TRBV11-2 and TRBJ1-1, with 7 bases that match TRBD1. The CDR3 is 12 residues long. After removal of 6 bases from V and 8 bases from J, the junction contained 6 bases not matched to a gene. Germline V gene data show CDR1 as SGHAT and CDR2 as FQNNGV. CDR3 in amino acids: CASSLQGREAFF. CDR3 in DNA: TGTGCCAGCAGTCTACAGGGGCGAGAAGCTTTCTTT.

This clonotype was picked up many times. The chain combines TRBV6-1 with TRBJ1-5; 9 bases align to TRBD1. From germline, CDR1 is MNHNS and CDR2 SASEGT. V dropped 5 bases and J dropped 3; count of bases not matched to a gene: 8. This CDR3 is built from 16 residues. CDR3 in DNA: TGTGCCAGCAGTAGGGGACAGGGAAAGGACAATCAGCCCCAGCATTTT. Its protein is CASSRGQGKDNQPQHF.

The table lists this clonotype with a few counts. V is TRBV7-9 and J is TRBJ2-4, with D hard to call. Germline V gene lookup returns CDR1 SEHNR and CDR2 FQNEAQ (reference sequence). Trimming took 2 bases from V and 0 from J, leaving 11 bases between them. The CDR3 length is 16 residues. For the CDR3, the DNA is TGTGCCAGCAGCTTACACCCGGATCTAGCCAAAAACATTCAGTACTTC. Protein sequence: CASSLHPDLAKNIQYF. Full variable domain (remainder filled in from reference TRBV7-9 and TRBJ2-4): DTGVSQNPRHKITKRGQNVTFRCDPISEHNRLYWYRQTLGQGPEFLTYFQNEAQLEKSRLLSDRFSAERPKGSFSTLEIQRTEQGDSAMYLCASSLHPDLAKNIQYFGAGTRLSVL.

This clonotype was seen ten or more times. This chain connects TRBV5-1 to TRBJ2-1, with D possibly TRBD1 on 5 matching bases. This CDR3 region has 15 residues. The germline CDR1 and CDR2 sequences are SGHRS and YFSETQ. Trimming removed 0 bases from V and 5 bases from J, with 12 bases in between. CDR3 sequence (DNA): TGCGCCAGCAGCTTGGGCCGGCAGGGCGACAATGAGCAGTTCTTC. This encodes CASSLGRQGDNEQFF.

In its sample, this clonotype was seen many times. CDR3 residues: CAWSPGVEGGELFF. Here the CDR3 DNA reads TGTGCCTGGAGCCCGGGAGTAGAGGGCGGGGAGCTGTTTTTT. The rearrangement links TRBV30 to TRBJ2-2; D is possibly TRBD2 (6 bases). Trimming took off 3 bases at V and 7 bases at J, with 15 bases between the two ends. The germline V gene has CDR1 GTSNPN and CDR2 SVGIG (reference sequence). The CDR3 has 14 amino acids.

This chain links TRBV7-9 with TRBJ2-1, with TRBD2 identical over 8 bases. Germline CDR1 SEHNR, CDR2 FQNEAQ (reference sequence). CDR3 length equals 15 residues. The J segment lost 4 bases and the V segment lost 3 bases, leaving 5 bases of the junction unmatched. CDR3 protein: CASSFSGAIYNEQFF. DNA of the CDR3: TGTGCCAGCAGCTTTAGCGGGGCTATTTACAATGAGCAGTTCTTC.

At least ten counts were recorded for this clonotype. This chain's CDR3 is CASSQDRAADTQYF. The CDR3, as DNA: TGTGCCAGCAGTCAGGACAGGGCCGCAGATACGCAGTATTTT. This chain links TRBV7-4 with TRBJ2-3; TRBD1 matches 8 bases. This CDR3 region has 14 residues. V trimming: 6 bases; J trimming: 4 bases; junction bases outside the gene matches: 6. In germline, CDR1 is SGHVT, CDR2 SQSDAQ.

V and J are TRBV4-1 and TRBJ1-2, with 9 positions matching TRBD1. The V and J ends lost 0 bases and 4 bases, in that order; junction bases with no gene match: 6. CDR1 MGHRA and CDR2 YSYEKL come from the germline V gene. This CDR3 spans 16 amino acids. This CDR3 is CASSQDSGTGPYGYTF. The CDR3 DNA is TGCGCCAGCAGCCAAGATTCGGGGACAGGGCCCTATGGCTACACCTTC.

This chain connects TRBV4-1 to TRBJ2-7; possible D gene TRBD1, 6 bases. Germline CDR1 and CDR2: MGHRA and YSYEKL. This CDR3 comprises 15 residues. Trimming took 1 base from V and 5 from J, leaving 15 bases between them. The CDR3 DNA reads as TGCGCCAGCAGCCAAGGGGAGCAGGGGTTCGACGAGCAGTACTTC. This gives the protein CASSQGEQGFDEQYF.

This clonotype was seen a single time. This may be a read error: a much more frequent sequence differs by one nucleotide. V and J are TRBV6-1 and TRBJ1-1, with D maybe TRBD1 (6 bases). Germline V lookup: CDR1 MNHNS, CDR2 SASEGT. V shed 2 bases and J shed 2 bases, with 12 bases lying between them. This CDR3 comprises 15 residues. CDR3: CASSESGTTNTEAFF. In DNA, the CDR3 is TGTGCCAGCAGTGAAAGCGGGACAACCAACACTGAAGCTTTCTTT.